This TCR beta chain was recorded in a study of blood T cell repertoires in COVID-19. In the study overall: Donors in the United States, Italy and Spain gave samples during acute or convalescent COVID-19. Nucleic acid was either cDNA or gDNA, and it came from T cells, B-cell-depleted T cells, or PBMCs.

Note on this clone: The sample carries other DNA sequences with the same CDR3.

The authors' processing: Reference gene primer amplification yielded estimated nucleated cell counts. Libraries were prepared by immunoSEQ multiplex PCR; TCRdb keeps only in-frame clonotypes and omits some of them. V and J calls and clone size are given by that table; D and trimming were obtained from the DNA. Of about 78,000 clones in the sample, approximately 86% were seen once. The sequenced sample was peripheral blood. This receptor was obtained from an older woman with acute or convalescent COVID-19.

CDR3: CASSTGQGDQPQHF. The CDR3 region has the DNA TGCGCCAGCAGCACCGGACAGGGAGATCAGCCCCAGCATTTT. The V and J genes are TRBV5-1 and TRBJ1-5; TRBD1 agrees at 8 bases. Germline lookup yields CDR1 SGHRS and CDR2 YFSETQ. The trim removed 4 bases at V and 5 bases at J, leaving 5 bases unmatched. The CDR3 loop spans 14 amino acids.